The 26 T cell receptor beta chains listed next were all sequenced from one sample in a study of tumor and adjacent non-tumor tissue in lung cancer. The template was RNA from unsorted bulk tissue. A modified ARM-PCR protocol with three rounds of nested PCR amplified TCRbeta. MiXCR, applied by TCRdb to the multiplex PCR reads, yields one record per CDR3 protein. Of 120,000 or so distinct CDR3 sequences listed, 75% to 90% are singletons. Input material: lung tumor tissue. All receptors come from a man between 65 and 85 years old with non-small cell lung cancer.

Of note for this clonotype: A read error may produce the germline difference seen at one junction end. The V call is TRBV7-9, the J call TRBJ2-5; D possibly corresponds to TRBD2 (5 bases). CDR1 is SEHNR and CDR2 is FQNEAQ in the germline V gene (reference sequence). CDR3 length: 15 residues. The CDR3 DNA follows: TGTGCCAGCAACTTCCTTCGGGAACACCAAGAGACCCATTACTTC. It is translated as CASNFLREHQETHYF.

Note on this clonotype: The CDR3 does not end in the conserved phenylalanine or tryptophan, so this is likely a read error. The rearrangement uses TRBV12-3 or TRBV12-4 and TRBJ1-2; D unclear. This CDR3 region has 11 residues. Here the CDR3 reads CVSSSDEGYTL. The CDR3 coding sequence is TGTGTCAGCAGTTCAGACGAAGGTTACACCTTA.

This chain uses TRBV10-3 with TRBJ1-5; a possible D gene is TRBD1 (5 bases). The V gene's germline CDR1 is ENHRY and CDR2 SYGVKD. With 7 bases removed from V and 2 bases from J, the gap between germline ends came to 12 bases. The CDR3 runs to 14 residues. The CDR3 sequence is CAINDQGGNQPQHF. The CDR3 coding sequence is TGTGCCATCAATGATCAGGGCGGCAATCAGCCCCAGCATTTT.

For this clonotype: The conserved final phenylalanine or tryptophan is absent from the CDR3, which likely points to a read error. CDR3 loop: CASSLVWGVEAFS. DNA for the CDR3: TGTGCCAGCAGTCTTGTGTGGGGTGTTGAAGCTTTCTCT. The chain is built from TRBV12-3 or TRBV12-4 and TRBJ1-1; no firm D call. Deletions cut 5 bases from V and 7 bases from J, with 14 bases between. The CDR3 totals 13 residues.

This clonotype has only one observation. This sequence may be a read error, since a much larger clone differs from it by one base. The gene calls are TRBV28 and TRBJ2-2; D ambiguous. CDR3 length equals 13 residues. The germline CDR1 and CDR2 sequences are MDHEN and SYDVKM. The germline V and J ends were trimmed by 4 bases and 3 bases, with 6 bases remaining between them. CDR3 DNA sequence: TGTGCCAGCAGTTCCGCGGACACCGGGGAGCTGTTTTTT. Translated, it gives CASSSADTGELFF.

Regarding this clonotype: A much larger clone differs by one base, so this may be a read error. The gene calls are TRBV28 and TRBJ1-5; tentatively, D is TRBD1 (6 bases). The CDR3 has 17 amino acids. Germline lookup yields CDR1 MDHEN and CDR2 SYDVKM. CDR3 coding DNA: TGTGCCAGCGGTTTAAGAGGGGGGACCTTATTCAATCAGCCCCAGCATTTT. It specifies CASGLRGGTLFNQPQHF. Complete variable domain (other parts from reference TRBV28 and TRBJ1-5): DVKVTQSSRYLVKRTGEKVFLECVQDMDHENMFWYRQDPGLGLRLIYFSYDVKMKEKGDIPEGYSVSREKKERFSLILESASTNQTSMYLCASGLRGGTLFNQPQHFGDGTRLSIL.

This clonotype appeared a single time. A read error may account for a junction end that differs from germline. The chain links TRBV5-1 to TRBJ1-2; 9 bases align to TRBD1. This CDR3 has 15 amino acids. Per the germline V gene, CDR1 is SGHRS and CDR2 is YFSETQ. The CDR3 protein is CTSSTSGQGAGGYTF. In DNA form, the CDR3 reads TGCACCAGCAGTACATCGGGACAGGGAGCTGGTGGCTACACCTTC.

As regards this clonotype: The junction does not match germline at one end; this may be a read error. The V and J genes are TRBV10-2 and TRBJ2-1, with D perhaps being TRBD1 or TRBD2 (5 bases each). The germline V gene encodes CDR1 WSHSY and CDR2 SAAADI. CDR3 size: 15 residues. The CDR3 sequence is CASRSLGPSSHKQSF. The DNA of the CDR3 is TGCGCCAGCAGGTCCCTGGGACCCTCTTCTCATAAGCAGTCCTTC.

Details on this clonotype: This CDR3 is missing its conserved last phenylalanine or tryptophan, likely due to a read error. The J gene is TRBJ1-1, the V gene TRBV6-5, with D tentatively TRBD1 (6 bases). The CDR3 spans 13 residues. The germline gives CDR1 MNHEY, CDR2 SVGAGI. V lost 2 bases, J lost 11 bases, and 15 bases lay in between. CDR3 sequence (DNA): TGTGCCAGCAGTTACAAGGGGGGCGATGATGCTTTCATT. Translating gives CASSYKGGDDAFI.

Note on this clonotype: A much more abundant neighbour one base away suggests this may be a read error. The chain combines TRBV5-1 with TRBJ2-7, with 8 bases identical to TRBD2. CDR3 length: 15 residues. Germline V lookup: CDR1 SGHRS, CDR2 YFSETQ. The CDR3 DNA reads as TGCGCCATCAGCTGGATGAGTTTGAGCGGGGGCGAGCAGTACTTC. Protein product: CAISWMSLSGGEQYF.

The J gene is TRBJ2-5, the V gene TRBV5-6, with D perhaps TRBD1 or TRBD2 (6 bases each). This CDR3 region has 14 residues. CDR1 SGHDT and CDR2 YYEEEE come from the germline V gene. CDR3 residues: CDGSWDFRGETQYF. The CDR3 DNA is TGTGACGGCAGTTGGGACTTCAGGGGAGAGACCCAGTACTTC.

The chain couples TRBV12-3 or TRBV12-4 to TRBJ1-1, with TRBD1 identical over 10 bases. The CDR3 contains 15 residues. J lost 7 bases, V lost 9 bases, and 14 bases had no gene match. The CDR3 DNA sequence: TGTGCCAGTACTCCCCTGGGGACAGGGGATTTTGAAGCTTTCTTT. It is translated as CASTPLGTGDFEAFF.

This chain uses TRBV20-1 with TRBJ1-1; D is uncertain. Germline V lookup: CDR1 DFQATT, CDR2 SNEGSKA (reference sequence). This CDR3 spans 14 amino acids. Trimming removed 7 bases at V and 5 bases at J, with 20 bases between. The CDR3 spells CSVSFSSLGTEAFF. The CDR3 nucleotides are TGCAGTGTTAGTTTCAGCTCTTTGGGGACTGAAGCTTTCTTT.

As to this clonotype: One end of the junction does not line up with germline, which may come from a read error. The chain combines TRBV10-2 with TRBJ1-2, with unresolved D. The CDR3 consists of 13 residues. Germline V CDR1 and CDR2: WSHSY, SAAADI. This chain's CDR3 is CASSEFTEGGCIF. Here the CDR3 DNA reads TGCGCCAGCAGTGAGTTTACAGAGGGTGGCTGCATCTTC.

In the case of this clonotype: The junction departs from germline at one end; a sequencing error may be responsible. V and J are TRBV11-3 and TRBJ1-1; 7 bases line up with TRBD1. Germline CDR1 is SGHNT and CDR2 is YENEEA. The CDR3 is 16 amino acids. In DNA form, the CDR3 reads TGTGCCAGCAGCTTAAAGACAGGGTCGATGAACACTGAAGCTTCATTT. Translated: CASSLKTGSMNTEASF.

In regard to this clonotype: Compared with germline, one end of the junction differs, possibly owing to a read error. The chain employs TRBV20-1 and TRBJ1-6; D gene unclear. Looked up from germline, CDR1 is DFQATT and CDR2 is SNEGSKA (reference sequence). The CDR3 has 14 amino acids. The CDR3 sequence: CNASGRFSGSPLHF. The CDR3 nucleotides are TGCAATGCTAGTGGCAGGTTCAGTGGCTCACCCCTCCACTTT.

This clonotype was recorded a few times. V and J are TRBV5-5 and TRBJ2-1; D might be TRBD1 or TRBD2, each matching 5 bases. Germline-derived CDR1 and CDR2 are SGHKS and YYEKEE (reference sequence). This CDR3 region has 17 residues. CDR3 sequence: CTSSLAFGASSYNEQFF. In nucleotides, the CDR3 is TGTACGAGTAGCTTGGCCTTCGGGGCTAGCTCCTACAATGAGCAGTTCTTC.

With regard to this clonotype: Germline and junction disagree at one end, which may indicate a read error. This chain links TRBV6-6 with TRBJ2-2; 7 positions match TRBD1. Looked up from germline, CDR1 is MNHNY and CDR2 is SVGAGI (reference sequence). This CDR3 has 17 amino acids. The chain's CDR3 is CASSYPPRDSNTGELFF. The CDR3, as DNA: TGTGCCAGCAGTTACCCGCCCAGGGACAGCAACACCGGGGAGCTGTTCTTT.

As to this clonotype: Being one base from a much bigger clone, this may be a read error. The chain recombines TRBV7-9 with TRBJ1-6; 10 bases fit TRBD1. The CDR3 is 14 residues long. The germline gives CDR1 SEHNR, CDR2 FQNEAQ (reference sequence). The CDR3 region has the DNA TGTGCCAGCAGCTTGGACAGGGGGTTTTCACCCCTCCTCTTT. This sequence encodes CASSLDRGFSPLLF.

As to this clonotype: A read error may be the cause here, since a much bigger clone is one base away. The chain joins TRBV28 to TRBJ2-3, with 15 bases matching TRBD2. V lost 6 bases to trimming and J lost 2 bases; unmatched junction nucleotides: 9. Looked up from germline, CDR1 is MDHEN and CDR2 is SYDVKM. The CDR3 is made up of 18 amino acids. Here the CDR3 reads CASSQGLAGGWDTDTQYF. Here the CDR3 DNA reads TGTGCCAGCAGCCAGGGACTAGCGGGAGGCTGGGACACAGATACGCAGTATTTT.

The chain has TRBV28 and TRBJ1-6; weak D call: TRBD1 (5 bases). This CDR3 region has 15 residues. The V end was cut by 3 bases, the J end by 10 bases, with 16 bases between. The germline V gene encodes CDR1 MDHEN and CDR2 SYDVKM. CDR3 in DNA: TGTGCCAGCAGTTTGGAACAAGGGGCTGGATCACCCCTCCACTTT. Protein sequence: CASSLEQGAGSPLHF.

Comments on this clonotype: Here the CDR3 omits its conserved ending phenylalanine or tryptophan, so a read error is the likely source. Because the CDR3's place on the DNA is in doubt, the DNA is left out and the CDR3 is given as listed by TCRdb. The J gene is TRBJ2-3, the V gene TRBV10-1; the D call TRBD1 from the table was never checked on the DNA. Germline lookup yields CDR1 WNHNN and CDR2 SYGVQD (reference sequence). Counting both end residues, the CDR3 totals 13 amino acids. CDR3 region: CASSEGTPDTQCS.

This clonotype is judged medium-sized (0.01 to 0.1%). The chain recombines TRBV20-1 with TRBJ1-2; D gene uncertain. V was trimmed by 4 bases and J by 4 bases, leaving 13 bases between them. CDR3 length equals 13 residues. Germline V lookup: CDR1 DFQATT, CDR2 SNEGSKA (reference sequence). The CDR3 nucleotides read TGCAGTGCTAACTGGGGAGGAGTCTATGGCTACACCTTC. Protein: CSANWGGVYGYTF.

As regards this clonotype: As the CDR3 is not closed by the conserved phenylalanine or tryptophan, this likely results from a read error. The rearrangement links TRBV14 to TRBJ1-5; no reliable D call. The CDR3 extends over 13 amino acids. CDR1 is SGHDN, CDR2 FVKESK, per germline. The CDR3 reads CTSSQDMGQPQHL. In DNA form, the CDR3 reads TGTACCAGCAGCCAAGATATGGGGCAGCCCCAGCATCTT.

A remark on this clonotype: A clone one base away is much larger, so this may be a read error. The chain is built from TRBV5-5 and TRBJ2-1; D assignment may be TRBD1 or TRBD2 (5 bases each). CDR3 length: 17 residues. Germline CDR1 SGHKS, CDR2 YYEKEE (reference sequence). CDR3: CASSLAFRASSYDEEFF. The CDR3 DNA reads TGTGCCAGCAGCTTGGCCTTCAGGGCTAGCTCCTACGATGAGGAGTTCTTC.

About this clonotype itself: The junction departs from the called germline gene at one end, perhaps through a read error. The chain links TRBV4-2 to TRBJ2-5, with 16 bases aligning to TRBD2. The CDR3 runs 16 residues. Germline V lookup: CDR1 LGHNA, CDR2 YNFKEQ. In nucleotides, the CDR3 is TGTGCAAGCGGCCAAGGGACTAGCGGGAGGGCGGAGACCCACTACTTC. This sequence encodes CASGQGTSGRAETHYF.